A selection of T cell receptor beta chains follows, all from one sample in a study of T-cell reconstitution after alpha-beta-depleted transplantation in children. MiXCR, run by TCRdb on the PCR reads, gives a single entry per CDR3 protein. The table records approximately 400,000 distinct CDR3 sequences, about a tenth of them present only once. The sample consisted of PBMCs from the stem cell graft donor, taken from the stem cell graft. These receptors originate from a human donor who donated a stem cell graft to a child with acute myeloid leukemia. Each CDR3 is given with its conserved first and last residue. D genes are given only for firm matches. Size values are once, few and many counts, or a class for expanded clones, and some rows have none.

j_call d_call clone_size v_call cdr3_aa cdr3_nt
TRBJ2-6 TRBD1 few TRBV11-2 CASSLGQVFLSGANVLTF TGTGCCAGCAGCTTGGGACAGGTTTTTCTCTCTGGGGCCAACGTCCTGACTTTC
TRBJ2-4 NA NA TRBV5-4 CASRPELGAKNSQYF TGTGCCAGCAGGCCAGAGTTAGGAGCCAAAAACAGTCAGTACTTC
TRBJ2-3 TRBD1 few TRBV5-6 CASSSMGQEEITDTQYF TGTGCCAGCAGCTCAATGGGACAGGAGGAAATCACAGATACGCAGTATTTT
TRBJ1-2 TRBD1 NA TRBV29-1 CSVDGQDYGYTF TGCAGCGTAGACGGACAGGACTATGGCTACACCTTC
TRBJ2-2 NA few TRBV5-1 CASSVRQAAAPTGELFF TGCGCCAGCAGCGTCCGACAGGCAGCGGCACCCACCGGGGAGCTGTTTTTT
TRBJ2-7 NA many TRBV29-1 CSVASQVGPYEQYF TGCAGCGTCGCTTCCCAGGTGGGGCCCTACGAGCAGTACTTC
TRBJ2-3 NA NA TRBV21-1 CASSKAGGLAGVGTDTQYF TGTGCCAGCAGCAAAGCTGGGGGATTAGCGGGAGTTGGGACAGATACGCAGTATTTT
TRBJ2-5 NA few TRBV9 CASSVSTGPQETQYF TGTGCCAGCAGCGTATCAACGGGACCTCAAGAGACCCAGTACTTC
TRBJ1-2 TRBD1 few TRBV5-1 CASSAGTARYGYTF TGCGCCAGCAGCGCGGGGACAGCGCGTTATGGCTACACCTTC
TRBJ1-4 NA NA TRBV5-1 CASSLATNEKLFF TGCGCCAGCAGCCTTGCAACTAATGAAAAACTGTTTTTT
TRBJ2-1 NA NA TRBV14 CASSQVTGHNEQFF TGTGCCAGCAGCCAAGTAACTGGGCACAATGAGCAGTTCTTC
TRBJ2-3 TRBD2 NA TRBV20-1 CSATPGLAPDTQYF TGCAGTGCAACCCCGGGACTAGCTCCAGATACGCAGTATTTT
TRBJ1-1 NA NA TRBV6-6 CASRDGHTMNTEAFF TGTGCCAGCAGGGATGGACACACAATGAACACTGAAGCTTTCTTT
TRBJ2-7 NA few TRBV20-1 CSASFGISYEQYF TGCAGTGCTAGTTTCGGGATTTCCTACGAGCAGTACTTC
TRBJ2-3 NA many TRBV20-1 CSAKGPTSRTDTQYF TGCAGTGCTAAGGGACCTACCTCCCGCACAGATACGCAGTATTTT
TRBJ1-5 NA many TRBV12-3/TRBV12-4 CASSLFRGDQPQHF TGTGCCAGCAGTTTATTCCGGGGTGATCAGCCCCAGCATTTT
TRBJ2-1 TRBD2 few TRBV20-1 CSARDFAGDTNEQFF TGCAGTGCTAGAGATTTTGCGGGGGATACCAATGAGCAGTTCTTC
TRBJ2-5 TRBD2 many TRBV3-1 CASSQVSGGPPGETQYF TGTGCCAGCAGCCAAGTTAGCGGGGGGCCCCCTGGGGAGACCCAGTACTTC
TRBJ2-7 TRBD1 many TRBV28 CASRRGQGNRYEQYF TGTGCCAGCAGGCGGGGACAGGGGAATAGGTACGAGCAGTACTTC
TRBJ1-4 NA few TRBV9 CASSVGPNEKLFF TGTGCCAGCAGCGTCGGCCCAAATGAAAAACTGTTTTTT
TRBJ2-5 NA NA TRBV7-3 CASSFGEGETQYF TGTGCCAGCAGCTTCGGGGAAGGAGAGACCCAGTACTTC
TRBJ1-6 TRBD1 many TRBV27 CASRIGGTGDSPLHF TGTGCCAGCAGAATTGGGGGGACAGGGGATTCACCCCTCCACTTT
TRBJ2-3 TRBD2 few TRBV10-3 CATAASGSTDTQYF TGTGCCACCGCGGCTAGCGGATCCACAGATACGCAGTATTTT
TRBJ1-2 NA few TRBV5-1 CASSLVQGQGNYGYTF TGCGCCAGCAGCTTGGTCCAGGGGCAGGGCAACTATGGCTACACCTTC
TRBJ2-3 NA many TRBV11-2 CASSARTDTQYF TGTGCCAGCAGCGCCCGCACAGATACGCAGTATTTT
TRBJ2-5 TRBD2 NA TRBV11-2 CASSPTGLVDETQYF TGTGCCAGCAGCCCGACGGGACTAGTGGATGAGACCCAGTACTTC
TRBJ2-3 TRBD2 NA TRBV6-2/TRBV6-3 CASSYELAGGPTDTQYF TGTGCCAGCAGTTACGAATTAGCGGGAGGGCCAACGGATACGCAGTATTTT
TRBJ2-1 TRBD1 many TRBV7-2 CASSRSGQAYNEQFF TGTGCCAGCAGCAGATCGGGACAGGCATACAATGAGCAGTTCTTC
TRBJ2-3 TRBD2 NA TRBV20-1 CSARDRTSGRTGSTDTQYF TGCAGTGCTAGAGATCGGACTAGCGGGAGAACGGGGAGCACAGATACGCAGTATTTT
TRBJ2-1 NA many TRBV29-1 CSVGKGGYNEQFF TGCAGCGTTGGGAAAGGGGGATACAATGAGCAGTTCTTC
TRBJ1-2 NA few TRBV10-3 CAISESRTVDGYTF TGTGCCATCAGTGAGTCACGGACAGTCGATGGCTACACCTTC
TRBJ2-3 NA once TRBV18 CASSPSRTADTTDTQYF TGTGCCAGCTCACCCTCTCGGACCGCCGATACCACAGATACGCAGTATTTT
TRBJ1-2 NA many TRBV7-8 CASSPRMGANYGYTF TGTGCCAGCAGCCCCCGTATGGGTGCTAACTATGGCTACACCTTC
TRBJ2-3 NA many TRBV21-1 CASSAPRTGTDTQYF TGTGCCAGCAGCGCCCCGAGGACAGGTACAGATACGCAGTATTTT
TRBJ1-5 NA many TRBV7-9 CASSDDRNNQPQHF TGTGCCAGCAGCGATGACAGGAATAATCAGCCCCAGCATTTT
TRBJ1-1 NA few TRBV9 CASSVGYRPNTEAFF TGTGCCAGCAGCGTAGGGTACAGGCCGAACACTGAAGCTTTCTTT
TRBJ1-5 TRBD1 NA TRBV27 CASSPGTAWDQPQHF TGTGCCAGCAGCCCGGGGACAGCTTGGGATCAGCCCCAGCATTTT
TRBJ1-6 NA NA TRBV7-8 CASSLAGRTLNSPLHF TGTGCCAGCAGCTTAGCGGGACGGACCCTTAATTCACCCCTCCACTTT
TRBJ2-3 NA once TRBV20-1 CSARLARRYTDTQYF TGCAGTGCTAGACTAGCGCGGCGATACACAGATACGCAGTATTTT
TRBJ1-1 NA NA TRBV29-1 CTVAGSGNTEAFF TGCACCGTTGCCGGGTCCGGGAACACTGAAGCTTTCTTT
TRBJ2-7 NA NA TRBV14 CASSPGPSASYEQYF TGTGCCAGCAGCCCAGGCCCTAGCGCGTCCTACGAGCAGTACTTC
TRBJ2-7 NA many TRBV10-3 CAIRDAELLYEQYF TGTGCCATCAGAGATGCAGAACTCTTATACGAGCAGTACTTC
TRBJ2-5 TRBD1 many TRBV5-4 CASSKRGTAEAQYF TGTGCCAGCAGCAAAAGAGGGACAGCGGAGGCCCAGTACTTC
TRBJ2-2 TRBD1 few TRBV27 CASSLRQGDTTNTGELFF TGTGCCAGCAGCCTACGACAGGGGGACACCACGAACACCGGGGAGCTGTTTTTT
TRBJ2-1 TRBD1 few TRBV5-1 CASSAPTGADSYNEQFF TGCGCCAGCAGCGCCCCGACAGGGGCCGACTCCTACAATGAGCAGTTCTTC
TRBJ2-5 TRBD1 NA TRBV29-1 CSVEETGTMKTQYF TGCAGCGTTGAAGAGACAGGGACAATGAAGACCCAGTACTTC
TRBJ1-5 NA few TRBV5-1 CASKWGEGQPQHF TGCGCCAGCAAATGGGGCGAGGGTCAGCCCCAGCATTTT
TRBJ1-5 NA NA TRBV6-2/TRBV6-3 CASSYTRPGNQPQHF TGTGCCAGCAGTTACACCCGCCCAGGGAATCAGCCCCAGCATTTT
TRBJ2-3 TRBD1 few TRBV5-1 CASGTGADTQYF TGCGCCAGCGGAACAGGGGCAGATACGCAGTATTTT
TRBJ1-6 NA many TRBV12-3/TRBV12-4 CATGASSYNSPLHF TGTGCCACCGGCGCCAGCTCCTATAATTCACCCCTCCACTTT
TRBJ1-1 TRBD1 many TRBV6-1 CASSEGQGWMNTEAFF TGTGCCAGCAGTGAAGGACAGGGGTGGATGAACACTGAAGCTTTCTTT
TRBJ2-5 TRBD1 few TRBV4-3 CASSPDRGFVEETQYF TGCGCCAGCAGCCCCGACAGGGGTTTTGTTGAGGAGACCCAGTACTTC
TRBJ2-7 NA NA TRBV20-1 CSARSPTQGYEQYF TGCAGTGCTAGATCCCCAACGCAGGGATACGAGCAGTACTTC
TRBJ1-5 NA NA TRBV10-1 CASSSLGGCTGNQPQHF TGCGCCAGCAGCTCCCTGGGAGGTTGTACTGGCAATCAGCCCCAGCATTTT